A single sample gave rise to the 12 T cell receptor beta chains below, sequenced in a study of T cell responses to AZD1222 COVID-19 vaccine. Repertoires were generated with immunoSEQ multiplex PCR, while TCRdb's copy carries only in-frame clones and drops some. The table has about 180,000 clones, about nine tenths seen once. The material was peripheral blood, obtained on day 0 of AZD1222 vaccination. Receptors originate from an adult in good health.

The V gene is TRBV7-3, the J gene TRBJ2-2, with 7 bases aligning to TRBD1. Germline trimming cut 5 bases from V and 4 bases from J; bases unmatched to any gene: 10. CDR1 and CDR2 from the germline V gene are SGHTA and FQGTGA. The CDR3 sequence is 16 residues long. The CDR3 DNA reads TGTGCCAGCAGCCCCCGACAGGGTCCGAGCACCGGGGAGCTGTTTTTT. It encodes CASSPRQGPSTGELFF.

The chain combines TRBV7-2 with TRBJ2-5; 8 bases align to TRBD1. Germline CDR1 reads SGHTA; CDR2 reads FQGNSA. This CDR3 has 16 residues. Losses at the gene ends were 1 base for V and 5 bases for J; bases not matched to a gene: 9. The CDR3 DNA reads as TGTGCCAGCAGCTTAGACGGCAGGGGGCGCGGGGAGACCCAGTACTTC. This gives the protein CASSLDGRGRGETQYF.

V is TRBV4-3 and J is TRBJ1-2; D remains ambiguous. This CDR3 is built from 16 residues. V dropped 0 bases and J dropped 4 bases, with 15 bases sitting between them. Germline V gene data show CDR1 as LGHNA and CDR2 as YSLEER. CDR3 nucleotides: TGCGCCAGCAGCCAAGAAGGCCGGAGATCGAGCTATGGCTACACCTTC. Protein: CASSQEGRRSSYGYTF.

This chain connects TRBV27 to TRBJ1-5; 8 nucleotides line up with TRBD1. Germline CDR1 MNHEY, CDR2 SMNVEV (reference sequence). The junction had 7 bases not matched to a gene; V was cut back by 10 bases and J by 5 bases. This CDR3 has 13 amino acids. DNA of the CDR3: TGTGCCACCTCCGGGACAGGATATCAGCCCCAGCATTTT. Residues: CATSGTGYQPQHF.

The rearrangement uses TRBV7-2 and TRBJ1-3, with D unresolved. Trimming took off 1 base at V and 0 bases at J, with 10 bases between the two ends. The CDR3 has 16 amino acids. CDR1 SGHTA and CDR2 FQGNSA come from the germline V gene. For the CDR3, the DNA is TGTGCCAGCAGCTTAGGGACGGTGGACTCTGGAAACACCATATATTTT. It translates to CASSLGTVDSGNTIYF.

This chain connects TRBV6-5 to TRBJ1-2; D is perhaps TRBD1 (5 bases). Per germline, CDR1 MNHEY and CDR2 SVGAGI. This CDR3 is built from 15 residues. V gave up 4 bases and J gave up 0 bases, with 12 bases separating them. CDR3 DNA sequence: TGTGCCAGCAGTTTCACAGGCTACGCTAACTATGGCTACACCTTC. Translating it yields CASSFTGYANYGYTF.

CDR3 sequence (DNA): TGTGCCAGCAGCTTTATCACCGGGGAGCTGTTTTTT. Its translation: CASSFITGELFF. The rearrangement uses TRBV11-3 and TRBJ2-2; D not resolved. Trimming removed 3 bases at V and 4 bases at J, with 3 bases between. The CDR3 contains 12 residues. Germline CDR1 SGHNT, CDR2 YENEEA.

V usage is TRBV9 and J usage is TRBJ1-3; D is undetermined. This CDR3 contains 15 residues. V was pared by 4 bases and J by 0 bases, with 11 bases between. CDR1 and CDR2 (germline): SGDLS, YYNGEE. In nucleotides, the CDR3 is TGTGCCAGCAGCACCCACCCCGGCTCTGGAAACACCATATATTTT. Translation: CASSTHPGSGNTIYF.

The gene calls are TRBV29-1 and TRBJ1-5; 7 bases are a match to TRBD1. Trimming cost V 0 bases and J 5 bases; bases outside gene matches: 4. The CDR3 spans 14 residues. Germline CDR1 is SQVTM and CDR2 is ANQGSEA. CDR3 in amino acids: CSVEERQGDQPQHF. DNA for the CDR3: TGCAGCGTTGAAGAGAGACAGGGCGATCAGCCCCAGCATTTT.

CDR3 amino acids: CASSPALEPYGYTF. CDR3 sequence (DNA): TGTGCCAGCTCACCAGCTTTAGAGCCCTATGGCTACACCTTC. The V call is TRBV18, the J call TRBJ1-2; D gene uncertain. The germline gives CDR1 KGHSH, CDR2 LQKENI. Between the trimmed V and J ends, which lost 2 bases and 4 bases, there was a span of 11 bases. CDR3 length equals 14 residues.

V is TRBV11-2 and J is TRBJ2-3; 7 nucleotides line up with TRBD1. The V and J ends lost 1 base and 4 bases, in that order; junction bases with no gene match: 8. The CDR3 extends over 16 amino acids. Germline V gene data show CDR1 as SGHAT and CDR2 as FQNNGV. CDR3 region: CASSLVTGLSPDTQYF. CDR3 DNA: TGTGCCAGCAGCTTAGTGACAGGGTTAAGCCCAGATACGCAGTATTTT.

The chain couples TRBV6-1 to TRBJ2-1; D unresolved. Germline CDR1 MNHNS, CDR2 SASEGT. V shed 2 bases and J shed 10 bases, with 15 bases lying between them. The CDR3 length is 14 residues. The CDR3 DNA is TGTGCCAGCAGTGAACAGGACGGGCTGCACGAGCAGTTCTTC. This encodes CASSEQDGLHEQFF.